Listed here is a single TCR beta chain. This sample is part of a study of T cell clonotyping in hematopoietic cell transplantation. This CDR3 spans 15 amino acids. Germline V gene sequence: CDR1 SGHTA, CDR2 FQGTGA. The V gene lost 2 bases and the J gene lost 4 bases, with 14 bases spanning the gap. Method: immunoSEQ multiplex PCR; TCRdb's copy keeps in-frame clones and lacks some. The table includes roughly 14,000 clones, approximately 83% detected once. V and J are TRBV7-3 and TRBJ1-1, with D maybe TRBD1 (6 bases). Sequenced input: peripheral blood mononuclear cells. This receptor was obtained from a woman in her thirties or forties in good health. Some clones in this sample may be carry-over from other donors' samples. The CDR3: CASSLGGARPTEAFF. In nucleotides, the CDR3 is TGTGCCAGCAGCTTAGGGGGGGCGCGACCCACTGAAGCTTTCTTT.